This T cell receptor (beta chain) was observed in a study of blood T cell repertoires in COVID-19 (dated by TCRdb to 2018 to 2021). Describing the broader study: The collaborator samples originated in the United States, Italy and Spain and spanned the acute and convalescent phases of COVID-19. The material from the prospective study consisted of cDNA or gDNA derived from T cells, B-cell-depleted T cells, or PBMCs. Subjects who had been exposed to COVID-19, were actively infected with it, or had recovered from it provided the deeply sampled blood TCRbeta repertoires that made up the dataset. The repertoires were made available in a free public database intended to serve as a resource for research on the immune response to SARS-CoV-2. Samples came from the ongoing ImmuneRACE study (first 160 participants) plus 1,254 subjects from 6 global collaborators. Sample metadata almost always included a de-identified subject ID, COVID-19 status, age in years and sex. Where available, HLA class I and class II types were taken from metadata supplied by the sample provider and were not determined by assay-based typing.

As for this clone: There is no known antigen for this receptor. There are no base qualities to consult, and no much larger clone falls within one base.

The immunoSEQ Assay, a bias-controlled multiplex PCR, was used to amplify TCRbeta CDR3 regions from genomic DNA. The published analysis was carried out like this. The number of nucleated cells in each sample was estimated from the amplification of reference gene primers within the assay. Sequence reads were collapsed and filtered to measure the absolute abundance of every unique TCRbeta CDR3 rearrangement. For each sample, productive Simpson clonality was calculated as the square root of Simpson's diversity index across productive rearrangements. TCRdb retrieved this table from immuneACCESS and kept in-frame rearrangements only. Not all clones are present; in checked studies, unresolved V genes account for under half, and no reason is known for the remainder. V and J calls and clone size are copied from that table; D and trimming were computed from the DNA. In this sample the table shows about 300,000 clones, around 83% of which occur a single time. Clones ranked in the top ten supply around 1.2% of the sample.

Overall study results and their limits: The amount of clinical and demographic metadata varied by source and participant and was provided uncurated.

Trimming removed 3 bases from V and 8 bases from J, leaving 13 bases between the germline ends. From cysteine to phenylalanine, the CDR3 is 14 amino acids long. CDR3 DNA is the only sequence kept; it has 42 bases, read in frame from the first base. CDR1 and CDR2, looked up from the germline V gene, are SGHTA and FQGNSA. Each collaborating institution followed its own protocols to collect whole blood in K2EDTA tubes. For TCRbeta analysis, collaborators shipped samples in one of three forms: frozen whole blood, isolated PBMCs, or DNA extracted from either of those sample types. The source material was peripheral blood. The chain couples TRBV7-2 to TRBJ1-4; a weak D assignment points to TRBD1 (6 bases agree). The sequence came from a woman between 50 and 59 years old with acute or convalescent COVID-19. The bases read TGTGCCAGCAGCTTGTGGGCAGGGGAGGAAAAACTGTTTTTT. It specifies CASSLWAGEEKLFF. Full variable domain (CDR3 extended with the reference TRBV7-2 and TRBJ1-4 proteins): GAGVSQSPSNKVTEKGKDVELRCDPISGHTALYWYRQSLGQGLEFLIYFQGNSAPDKSGLPSDRFSAERTGGSVSTLTIQRTQQEDSAVYLCASSLWAGEEKLFFGSGTQLSVL.